This T cell receptor (beta chain) comes out of a study of cytomegalovirus exposure and HLA in healthy donors. The wider study: A data release that came early held approximately 92 million unique TCRs from HLA-typed donors.

Germline CDR1 reads SGHDT; CDR2 reads YYEEEE. CDR3 length: 16 amino acids. The ends were cut back, 0 bases at V and 2 bases at J, with 9 bases in the middle. 13 Jbeta primers and 60 Vbeta primers were used for the PCR. The assay was immunoSEQ multiplex PCR, and TCRdb's table has in-frame clones only and misses some. The top ten clones hold about 4.5% of a sample with approximately 150,000 clones, just over 70% of them seen once. Concerning this clone itself: The antigen remains unidentified.

General study findings and limits: Altogether, about 160 TCR beta chains were recorded as cytomegalovirus-associated.

Though nominally healthy at sampling, donors likely had unrecorded immune exposures. The chain combines TRBV5-6 with TRBJ1-6; D might be TRBD1 (5 bases). This TCR came from a man aged 18 to 30 in good health and CMV-seropositive. Material for sequencing was PBMCs. The CDR3 sequence is CASSLAQGTYNSPLHF. CDR3 in DNA: TGTGCCAGCAGCTTGGCCCAGGGAACCTATAATTCACCCCTCCACTTT. Based on the CDR3 plus reference TRBV5-6 and TRBJ1-6, the full variable domain is DAGVTQSPTHLIKTRGQQVTLRCSPKSGHDTVSWYQQALGQGPQFIFQYYEEEERQRGNFPDRFSGHQFPNYSSELNVNALLLGDSALYLCASSLAQGTYNSPLHFGNGTRLTVT.